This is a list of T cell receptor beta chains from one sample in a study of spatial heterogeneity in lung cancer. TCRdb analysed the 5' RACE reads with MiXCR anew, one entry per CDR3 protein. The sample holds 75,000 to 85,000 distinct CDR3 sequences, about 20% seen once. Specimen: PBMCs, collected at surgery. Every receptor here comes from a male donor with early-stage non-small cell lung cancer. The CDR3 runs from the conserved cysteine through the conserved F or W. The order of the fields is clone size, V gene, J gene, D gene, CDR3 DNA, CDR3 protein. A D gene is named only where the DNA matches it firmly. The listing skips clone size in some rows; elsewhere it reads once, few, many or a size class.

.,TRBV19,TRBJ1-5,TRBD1,TGTGCCTCCACCGGGACAGGGGCCAATCAGCCCCAGCATTTT,CASTGTGANQPQHF
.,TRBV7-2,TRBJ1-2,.,TGTGCCAGCAGCTACTACACCGGGGGTAACTATGGCTACACCTTC,CASSYYTGGNYGYTF
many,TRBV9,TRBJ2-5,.,TGTGCCAGCAGCGTCCGCCTTGGTGATAGGGAGACCCAGTACTTC,CASSVRLGDRETQYF
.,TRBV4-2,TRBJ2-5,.,TGTGCCAGCAGCCAAGCACTCGGGGGAGAGACCCAGTACTTC,CASSQALGGETQYF
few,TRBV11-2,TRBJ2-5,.,TGTGCCAGCAGCTTACCGGGGGTTGAGACCCAGTACTTC,CASSLPGVETQYF
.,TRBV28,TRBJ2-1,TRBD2,TGTGCCAGCAGTTTGTTGACCGGGAGGGCTCACTACAATGAGCAGTTCTTC,CASSLLTGRAHYNEQFF
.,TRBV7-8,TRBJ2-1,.,TGTGCCAGCACCACGGGGGTTCGGTACAATGAGCAGTTCTTC,CASTTGVRYNEQFF
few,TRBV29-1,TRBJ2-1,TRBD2,TGCAGCGGCGGGACTAGTCCCTACAATGAGCAGTTCTTC,CSGGTSPYNEQFF
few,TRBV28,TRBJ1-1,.,TGTGCCAGCAGTAACTCACGCACTGAAGCTTTCTTT,CASSNSRTEAFF
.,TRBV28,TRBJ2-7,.,TGTGCCAGCAGTTTAGAAGGGGAGCAGTACTTC,CASSLEGEQYF